This TCR beta chain appears in the sequencing data of a study of blood T cells in healthy people across ages. General observations from the study: Higher diversity, along with more naive CD4+ cells, distinguished long-lived donors from aged donors.

A second PCR of roughly 6 to 12 cycles used a sample-barcoded 5' primer and a J-beta primer mix. Carrying 12 random nucleotides, a template-switch adaptor labeled each individual cDNA molecule. Via MiXCR, TCRdb re-called the 5' RACE reads, giving one row per CDR3 protein. Of 550,000 to 700,000 distinct CDR3 sequences in the sample, 25% to 30% were seen once. This CDR3 comprises 15 residues. The ends lost 0 bases at V and 8 bases at J; junction bases unmatched: 2. The germline V gene encodes CDR1 MNHEY and CDR2 SMNVEV (reference sequence). A remark on this clonotype: The target antigen is unknown.

The draw of peripheral blood yielded roughly 9.1 milliliters from each donor. Sequencing was done on a sample of blood. The chain combines TRBV27 with TRBJ2-1, with 12 bases matching TRBD1. The TCR sequence derives from a woman aged 70-85 years in good health. CDR3: CASSLSGQGAYEQFF. CDR3 DNA sequence: TGTGCCAGCAGTTTATCGGGACAGGGGGCATATGAGCAGTTCTTC.